The sequence of this T cell receptor (beta chain) was determined in a study of identical twins. This clonotype was counted a few times. Germline values: CDR1 SQVTM, CDR2 ANQGSEA. Trimming took 4 bases from V and 11 from J, leaving 6 bases between them. CDR3 size: 9 residues. TCRdb called the 5' RACE reads again in MiXCR, with one record for every CDR3 protein. The data show about 730,000 distinct CDR3 sequences, 21% seen once. The data also belong to a second study, concerning T cells expressing NK-cell markers.

The source material was PBMCs. The chain links TRBV29-1 to TRBJ2-4; D gene ambiguous. This receptor was obtained from a young woman in good health. CDR3 sequence reads: CSVVNVQYF. The CDR3 region has the DNA TGCAGCGTTGTTAATGTTCAGTACTTC. The entire variable domain, with the rest obtained from reference TRBV29-1 and TRBJ2-4, is as follows: SAVISQKPSRDICQRGTSLTIQCQVDSQVTMMFWYRQQPGQSLTLIATANQGSEATYESGFVIDKFPISRPNLTFSTLTVSNMSPEDSSIYLCSVVNVQYFGAGTRLSVL.